This is a list of T cell receptor beta chains from one sample in a study of identical twins. TCRdb redid the calling of the 5' RACE reads with MiXCR, one entry per CDR3 protein. The profile covers some 260,000 distinct CDR3 sequences, with more than 12% appearing a single time and 7% to 9% taken by the ten largest. Sequencing was performed on memory (CD45RO+) T cells sorted from blood. These receptors came from a woman aged 18-29 years in good health. Both conserved end residues are part of each CDR3.

j_call: TRBJ1-6
v_call: TRBV19
cdr3_aa: CASNQGSAYNSPLHF

j_call: TRBJ2-7
v_call: TRBV11-2
cdr3_aa: CASSYPDRTTSGSPSYEQYF

j_call: TRBJ2-3
v_call: TRBV20-1
cdr3_aa: CSAISGEDFTDTQYF

j_call: TRBJ1-1
v_call: TRBV12-5
cdr3_aa: CASGYGGNTEAFF

j_call: TRBJ1-5
v_call: TRBV6-5
cdr3_aa: CASSPPGEPQHF

j_call: TRBJ2-1
v_call: TRBV3-1
cdr3_aa: CASSQETRGNEQFF

j_call: TRBJ2-5
v_call: TRBV20-1
cdr3_aa: CSARRTSRSETQYF

j_call: TRBJ2-1
v_call: TRBV7-2
cdr3_aa: CASSSRTSSYNEQFF

j_call: TRBJ2-1
v_call: TRBV10-3
cdr3_aa: CAVSAGGAYGNEQFF

j_call: TRBJ2-6
v_call: TRBV27
cdr3_aa: CATSPLGGNGANVLTF

j_call: TRBJ2-1
v_call: TRBV16
cdr3_aa: CASTLRTGGHEQFF

j_call: TRBJ2-1
v_call: TRBV19
cdr3_aa: CASSMDRVSYNEQFF

j_call: TRBJ2-1
v_call: TRBV9
cdr3_aa: CASSVSRVNEQFF

j_call: TRBJ1-1
v_call: TRBV11-2
cdr3_aa: CASSLGPTGTEAFF

j_call: TRBJ2-2
v_call: TRBV20-1
cdr3_aa: CSARDRLANTGELFF

j_call: TRBJ2-3
v_call: TRBV7-3
cdr3_aa: CASSLTARTDTQYF

j_call: TRBJ2-1
v_call: TRBV7-6
cdr3_aa: CASSFPGQGVGSEQFF

j_call: TRBJ1-2
v_call: TRBV7-9
cdr3_aa: CASSLKGPFYGYTF

j_call: TRBJ2-4
v_call: TRBV4-2
cdr3_aa: CASSQDTQKGIQYF

j_call: TRBJ2-3
v_call: TRBV9
cdr3_aa: CASSIGQGATDTQYF

j_call: TRBJ2-5
v_call: TRBV10-1
cdr3_aa: CASSVGGRGTQYF

j_call: TRBJ1-4
v_call: TRBV14
cdr3_aa: CASSRDRGLEKLFF

j_call: TRBJ1-2
v_call: TRBV15
cdr3_aa: CATSRDLGGIDGYTF

j_call: TRBJ2-1
v_call: TRBV20-1
cdr3_aa: CSARDFGAGAYNEQFF

j_call: TRBJ1-1
v_call: TRBV11-3
cdr3_aa: CASSLDQTGWDTEAFF

j_call: TRBJ2-5
v_call: TRBV2
cdr3_aa: CASSRETGSQETQYF

j_call: TRBJ2-1
v_call: TRBV27
cdr3_aa: CASSFGLAAEQFF

j_call: TRBJ2-5
v_call: TRBV5-1
cdr3_aa: CASSLAGGVETQYF

j_call: TRBJ2-7
v_call: TRBV7-6
cdr3_aa: CASTQGRHYEQYF

j_call: TRBJ2-5
v_call: TRBV20-1
cdr3_aa: CSASIRQLQETQYF

j_call: TRBJ2-3
v_call: TRBV6-1
cdr3_aa: CASRGGGANTQYF

j_call: TRBJ2-4
v_call: TRBV20-1
cdr3_aa: CSARYAGMKDIQYF

j_call: TRBJ1-1
v_call: TRBV7-9
cdr3_aa: CASSLATGVNTEAFF

j_call: TRBJ2-7
v_call: TRBV20-1
cdr3_aa: CSARDSIAGDEQYF

j_call: TRBJ2-2
v_call: TRBV7-9
cdr3_aa: CASSFRAASGTGELFF

j_call: TRBJ2-3
v_call: TRBV20-1
cdr3_aa: CSARDPLAGATDTQYF

j_call: TRBJ2-3
v_call: TRBV9
cdr3_aa: CASSVGWDTQYF

j_call: TRBJ1-2
v_call: TRBV5-1
cdr3_aa: CASSHEYGYTF

j_call: TRBJ2-1
v_call: TRBV5-8
cdr3_aa: CASSARLASSYNEQFF